This entry concerns a single TCR beta chain. The record originates from a study of ipilimumab plus nivolumab after autologous stem cell transplantation. Starting 14 to 28 days after autologous transplant, ipilimumab 1 mg/kg was given. The method was immunoSEQ multiplex PCR; TCRdb's version includes in-frame clones alone and lacks a portion of them. The repertoire holds around 45,000 clones, with roughly 90% as singletons. The CDR3 sequence is 16 residues long. V lost 2 bases and J 4 bases, leaving 15 bases between the germline ends. The germline gives CDR1 MNHEY, CDR2 SMNVEV (reference sequence). V and J are TRBV27 and TRBJ2-1; the D is unclear. The receptor was isolated from a male donor with multiple myeloma. The sample here was PBMCs, taken in a trial of ipilimumab plus nivolumab as post-transplant consolidation. Here the CDR3 DNA reads TGTGCCAGCAGTTTAAGAACTGAACGTTATTACAATGAGCAGTTCTTC. This translates into CASSLRTERYYNEQFF.